This TCR beta chain was obtained from a study of blood T cell repertoires in COVID-19 (TCRdb year 2020). Looking at the study overall: The collaborator samples originated in the United States, Italy and Spain and spanned the acute and convalescent phases of COVID-19. The material from the prospective study consisted of cDNA or gDNA derived from T cells, B-cell-depleted T cells, or PBMCs. Subjects who had been exposed to COVID-19, were actively infected with it, or had recovered from it provided the deeply sampled blood TCRbeta repertoires that made up the dataset. A freely available public database, intended as a resource for researchers studying the immune response to SARS-CoV-2, is where the repertoires were released. Samples came from the ongoing ImmuneRACE study (first 160 participants) plus 1,254 subjects from 6 global collaborators. A de-identified subject ID, COVID-19 status, age in years and sex were almost always included in the sample metadata. Where available, HLA class I and class II types were obtained from metadata supplied by the sample provider rather than from assay-based typing.

Beyond this particular receptor, the publication reports: Clinical and demographic metadata were provided uncurated, with the amount varying by source and participant.

Each collaborating institution followed its own protocols to collect whole blood in K2EDTA tubes. For TCRbeta analysis, collaborators shipped samples in one of three forms: frozen whole blood, isolated PBMCs, or DNA extracted from either of those sample types. TCRbeta CDR3 regions were amplified from genomic DNA by means of the immunoSEQ Assay, a bias-controlled multiplex PCR. The paper's processing steps were these. Within the assay, amplification of reference gene primers was used to estimate how many nucleated cells each sample contained. To quantify the absolute abundance of each unique TCRbeta CDR3 rearrangement, sequence reads were collapsed and filtered. Productive Simpson clonality was computed per sample as the square root of Simpson's diversity index over productive rearrangements. Held by TCRdb, this immuneACCESS table contains in-frame sequences only and omits some clones. Under half of the omission traces to an unresolved V gene where checked; the cause of the rest is unknown. Clone size and the V and J calls come from that table; the DNA yielded D and trimming. For this sample there are about 100,000 clones; around four fifths appear just once. In total, the top ten clones hold about an eighth of the sample.

In its sample, this clone was seen a few times. Its antigen is still unknown. Nothing much larger sits one base from this clone, and base qualities are not available. Sequencing was done on a sample of peripheral blood. The TCR originated in a woman aged 65 to 85 with acute or convalescent COVID-19.

The sequenced DNA: TGTGCCAGCAGCACGAGAAAGACAGGGCTGAACACTGAAGCTTTCTTT. This codes for CASSTRKTGLNTEAFF. This receptor chain uses TRBV9 and TRBJ1-1; 7 nucleotides in the junction match TRBD1. Spanning cysteine to phenylalanine, the CDR3 consists of 16 amino acids. The retained sequence is limited to the CDR3, 48 bases, with the frame set at the first base. The junction shows trimming of 4 bases on V and 0 bases on J, and the gene matches do not reach 9 bases of it. The germline V gene supplies CDR1 SGDLS and CDR2 YYNGEE. Extended through the reference TRBV9 and TRBJ1-1 proteins, this CDR3 yields the full variable domain: DSGVTQTPKHLITATGQRVTLRCSPRSGDLSVYWYQQSLDQGLQFLIQYYNGEERAKGNILERFSAQQFPDLHSELNLSSLELGDSALYFCASSTRKTGLNTEAFFGQGTRLTVV.